The rows below give T cell receptor beta chains drawn from one sample of a study of CD8 T cells in Susac syndrome. MiXCR was run by TCRdb on the immunoSEQ multiplex PCR reads, yielding one entry per CDR3 protein. The data contain about 400,000 distinct CDR3 sequences, more than 80% of them singletons. The specimen was CD8+ T cells from PBMCs. Every receptor here comes from a human donor with multiple sclerosis. The CDR3 runs from the conserved cysteine through the conserved F or W. A D gene is named only where the DNA matches it firmly. Only part of the rows carry a size: once, few, many, or a class if the clone is expanded.

TRBV20-1	TRBD1	few	TRBJ2-7	CSAPESTGGYEQYF	TGCAGTGCTCCGGAAAGTACAGGGGGATACGAGCAGTACTTC
TRBV9	TRBD2	NA	TRBJ2-7	CASSVGQGLAEYEQYF	TGTGCCAGCAGCGTAGGTCAGGGACTAGCGGAATACGAGCAGTACTTC
TRBV15	NA	NA	TRBJ2-3	CATSRDLGASTDTQYF	TGTGCCACCAGCAGAGATCTCGGGGCTAGCACAGATACGCAGTATTTT
TRBV21-1	NA	NA	TRBJ1-5	CASSKAPGVYQPQHF	TGTGCCAGCAGCAAAGCACCGGGAGTTTATCAGCCCCAGCATTTT
TRBV25-1	NA	NA	TRBJ1-5	CASSNGGTNQPQHF	TGTGCCAGCAGTAACGGCGGCACGAATCAGCCCCAGCATTTT
TRBV6-5	NA	NA	TRBJ2-7	CASSYSAESSYEQYF	TGTGCCAGCAGTTACTCTGCGGAGAGCTCCTACGAGCAGTACTTC
TRBV15	TRBD2	once	TRBJ2-3	CATKSTSGGLRSTDTQYF	TGTGCCACCAAATCGACTAGCGGGGGATTGCGAAGCACAGATACGCAGTATTTT
TRBV20-1	NA	NA	TRBJ2-2	CSASSLREGGHNTGELFF	TGCAGTGCTAGCTCACTGAGGGAGGGGGGGCACAACACCGGGGAGCTGTTTTTT
TRBV12-3/TRBV12-4	NA	once	TRBJ2-7	CASSSWGPSYEQYF	TGTGCCAGCAGTTCTTGGGGCCCCTCCTACGAGCAGTACTTC
TRBV27	NA	NA	TRBJ1-2	CASSLSGGSYGYTF	TGTGCCAGCAGTTTATCGGGGGGCTCCTATGGCTACACCTTC
TRBV12-3/TRBV12-4	TRBD2	NA	TRBJ2-1	CASSRQLAGNDEQFF	TGTGCCAGCAGTAGACAGCTAGCGGGAAATGATGAGCAGTTCTTC
TRBV2	NA	NA	TRBJ1-5	CASSKKNQPQHF	TGTGCCAGCAGTAAAAAAAATCAGCCCCAGCATTTT
TRBV18	NA	NA	TRBJ1-1	CASSPPGLSTEAFF	TGTGCCAGCTCACCACCGGGACTAAGCACTGAAGCTTTCTTT
TRBV20-1	TRBD1	NA	TRBJ2-7	CSARDVEGAHAHEQYF	TGCAGTGCTAGAGATGTAGAGGGGGCGCACGCCCACGAGCAGTACTTC
TRBV7-9	NA	once	TRBJ2-2	CASSPGGPGELFF	TGTGCCAGCAGCCCCGGGGGGCCCGGGGAGCTGTTTTTT
TRBV12-3/TRBV12-4	NA	few	TRBJ2-7	CASSLVPDANEQYF	TGTGCCAGTAGTTTAGTTCCGGACGCCAACGAGCAGTACTTC
TRBV6-1	TRBD2	NA	TRBJ2-1	CASRVGSGGLFYNEQFF	TGTGCCAGCAGGGTGGGGAGCGGGGGCCTTTTTTACAATGAGCAGTTCTTC
TRBV27	TRBD2	NA	TRBJ2-5	CATQGGEETQYF	TGTGCCACCCAGGGAGGGGAAGAGACCCAGTACTTC
TRBV12-3/TRBV12-4	TRBD1	NA	TRBJ1-5	CASSRDRDDQPQHF	TGTGCCAGCAGTCGGGACAGGGATGATCAGCCCCAGCATTTT
TRBV6-1	NA	few	TRBJ1-2	CASSEEAGWSYGYTF	TGTGCCAGCAGTGAAGAGGCGGGATGGAGCTATGGCTACACCTTC
TRBV15	TRBD1	NA	TRBJ2-3	CATSRAGGFEADTQYF	TGTGCCACCAGCAGAGCAGGGGGCTTCGAAGCAGATACGCAGTATTTT
TRBV10-2	TRBD1	once	TRBJ2-3	CASSGPPSDRGSDTQYF	TGCGCCAGCAGCGGACCCCCCTCGGACAGGGGTTCAGATACGCAGTATTTT
TRBV27	TRBD1	NA	TRBJ1-2	CASSFGQGLGYTF	TGTGCCAGCAGTTTCGGACAGGGGCTGGGCTACACCTTC
TRBV6-5	TRBD1	NA	TRBJ2-7	CASSYYEDRGYEQYF	TGTGCCAGCAGTTACTACGAGGACAGGGGTTACGAGCAGTACTTC
TRBV11-2	NA	NA	TRBJ2-2	CASSPINREVGELFF	TGTGCCAGCAGCCCCATTAACAGGGAGGTGGGGGAGCTGTTTTTT
TRBV5-1	TRBD1	NA	TRBJ1-1	CASSLQGALGTEAFF	TGCGCCAGCAGCTTACAGGGGGCTCTTGGCACTGAAGCTTTCTTT
TRBV4-1	NA	NA	TRBJ2-3	CASSQEATDTQYF	TGCGCCAGCAGCCAAGAGGCCACAGATACGCAGTATTTT
TRBV7-6	NA	NA	TRBJ1-1	CASSLERGTEAFF	TGTGCCAGCAGCTTAGAACGGGGAACTGAAGCTTTCTTT
TRBV27	NA	once	TRBJ2-7	CASSSIDSGGYEQYF	TGTGCCAGCAGTTCAATCGACAGTGGGGGCTACGAGCAGTACTTC
TRBV12-3/TRBV12-4	NA	NA	TRBJ2-3	CASSAGRSDRTDTQYF	TGTGCCAGCAGCGCGGGGCGAAGTGACCGCACAGATACGCAGTATTTT
TRBV4-1	NA	NA	TRBJ1-4	CASSQIGDEKLFF	TGCGCCAGCAGCCAAATAGGGGATGAAAAACTGTTTTTT
TRBV5-6	NA	NA	TRBJ2-2	CASSPRRHGELFF	TGTGCCAGCAGCCCCCGACGACACGGGGAGCTGTTTTTT
TRBV12-3/TRBV12-4	NA	NA	TRBJ1-4	CASRNSGGNEKLFF	TGTGCCAGCAGAAACAGTGGGGGTAATGAAAAACTGTTTTTT
TRBV4-1	NA	NA	TRBJ1-2	CASSQDPTRGGYGYGYTF	TGCGCCAGCAGCCAAGATCCTACTCGGGGGGGTTACGGCTATGGCTACACCTTC
TRBV25-1	NA	NA	TRBJ2-7	CASKGREQYF	TGTGCCAGCAAGGGCAGAGAGCAGTACTTC
TRBV12-3/TRBV12-4	NA	NA	TRBJ1-3	CASSFATVKSGNTIYF	TGTGCCAGCAGTTTCGCGACAGTCAAGTCTGGAAACACCATATATTTT
TRBV9	NA	NA	TRBJ2-2	CASSAHPGQANTGELFF	TGTGCCAGCAGCGCCCACCCGGGACAAGCGAACACCGGGGAGCTGTTTTTT
TRBV2	NA	NA	TRBJ1-2	CASSELVDNYGYTF	TGTGCCAGCAGTGAATTAGTAGATAACTATGGCTACACCTTC
TRBV9	NA	NA	TRBJ2-1	CASSVVTSPDDEQFF	TGTGCCAGCAGCGTAGTAACGTCTCCCGACGATGAGCAGTTCTTC
TRBV12-3/TRBV12-4	NA	once	TRBJ2-3	CASSFIARDTQYF	TGTGCCAGCAGTTTCATAGCGAGAGATACGCAGTATTTT
TRBV4-1	NA	NA	TRBJ1-1	CASSQGTPGSTEAFF	TGCGCCAGCAGCCAAGGCACTCCCGGGTCCACTGAAGCTTTCTTT
TRBV4-1	NA	NA	TRBJ1-6	CATQGGGRNSPLHF	TGCGCCACGCAGGGAGGGGGGCGCAATTCACCCCTCCACTTT
TRBV9	TRBD1	NA	TRBJ2-7	CASSVDETGGFSYEQYF	TGTGCCAGCAGCGTAGACGAAACAGGGGGGTTTTCCTACGAGCAGTACTTC
TRBV4-1	TRBD1	NA	TRBJ1-1	CASSYPRDRENTEAFF	TGCGCCAGCAGTTACCCCCGGGACAGGGAAAACACTGAAGCTTTCTTT
TRBV7-9	TRBD1	few	TRBJ2-7	CASSLPGQGVYEQYF	TGTGCCAGCAGCTTACCGGGACAGGGGGTGTACGAGCAGTACTTC
TRBV20-1	NA	NA	TRBJ2-1	CSASELTEQFF	TGCAGTGCTAGCGAGCTTACCGAGCAGTTCTTC
TRBV7-2	TRBD2	NA	TRBJ2-6	CASSFTLAGGPQYSSGANVLTF	TGTGCCAGCAGCTTCACCCTAGCGGGAGGGCCCCAGTATAGCTCTGGGGCCAACGTCCTGACTTTC
TRBV28	NA	once	TRBJ1-4	CASTTRIAANEKLFF	TGTGCCAGCACCACCCGAATCGCTGCTAATGAAAAACTGTTTTTT